This note documents a single T cell receptor beta chain sequence. Its target is unknown. The CDR3 has 15 amino acids. V was trimmed by 5 bases and J by 0 bases, leaving 11 bases between them. The germline V gene has CDR1 MNHEY and CDR2 SMNVEV (reference sequence). This entry is derived from a study of response to subunit inactivated influenza vaccine. Study conclusions and caveats: Each seasonal influenza vaccination recruits few new T cells, the authors suggested.

One entry per CDR3 protein results from TCRdb running MiXCR on the RT-PCR reads. The repertoire includes under 500,000 distinct CDR3 sequences, approximately 9.9% of them detected once, and approximately 12% sits in the top ten. The V gene is TRBV27, the J gene TRBJ1-3, with D possibly TRBD1 on 5 matching bases. The TCR was taken from a man in his forties or fifties who received an inactivated influenza vaccine. Sequences were derived from PBMCs from blood, sampled more than 35 days after vaccination. The DNA for the CDR3 is TGTGCCAGCAGTCCAGGGAGAAGCTCTGGAAACACCATATATTTT. Its protein product is CASSPGRSSGNTIYF.